Listed below are T cell receptor beta chains from one sample, sequenced in a study of chemoradiotherapy in HPV16-positive cancers. The data were produced by immunoSEQ multiplex PCR, yet TCRdb's version contains in-frame clones alone and is incomplete. Among about 1,100 clones, over 75% were seen once, and the ten largest hold 3.5% to 5.5%. Material: tumor tissue, obtained from a patient who underwent chemoradiotherapy. These receptors all stem from a human donor with HPV-associated anogenital cancer. Each CDR3 is given with its conserved first and last residue. The D gene is left open where the match is weak. Size is omitted from some rows. Given values are once, few, many or a class for expanded clones.

V: TRBV7-8; D: TRBD1; size: NA; J: TRBJ2-5; DNA: TGTGCCAGCAGCCTTCGACAGGGGGCGGGAGGAGAGACCCAGTACTTC; CDR3: CASSLRQGAGGETQYF
V: TRBV7-2; D: NA; size: NA; J: TRBJ1-2; DNA: TGTGCCAGCAGCTTAGGTGATGGGATTAACTATGGCTACACCTTC; CDR3: CASSLGDGINYGYTF
V: TRBV28; D: NA; size: NA; J: TRBJ1-1; DNA: TGTGCCAGCAGTCCGTGGCAGGGTTTAGGCACTGAAGCTTTCTTT; CDR3: CASSPWQGLGTEAFF
V: TRBV19; D: NA; size: once; J: TRBJ1-2; DNA: TGTGCCAGTAGTACCCGGGGGGGAGGCTACACCTTC; CDR3: CASSTRGGGYTF
V: TRBV5-1; D: NA; size: NA; J: TRBJ1-4; DNA: TGCGCCAGCAGCCTGGGACCTCCGGACAATGAAAAACTGTTTTTT; CDR3: CASSLGPPDNEKLFF
V: TRBV6-1; D: TRBD2; size: NA; J: TRBJ2-5; DNA: TGTGCCAGCAGTTCGGGCGGGGGGCACAAAGAGACCCAGTACTTC; CDR3: CASSSGGGHKETQYF
V: TRBV11-2; D: NA; size: NA; J: TRBJ1-1; DNA: TGTGCCAGCAGCTTAGCCGGGGGCGACACTGAAGCTTTCTTT; CDR3: CASSLAGGDTEAFF
V: TRBV11-2; D: TRBD1; size: few; J: TRBJ1-2; DNA: TGTGCCAGCAGCTTAGGGGGACAGGGGGATGGCTACACCTTC; CDR3: CASSLGGQGDGYTF
V: TRBV6-5; D: TRBD2; size: NA; J: TRBJ2-7; DNA: TGTGCCAGCAGTTACACCGGGACTAGCGGGGGGTACGAGCAGTACTTC; CDR3: CASSYTGTSGGYEQYF
V: TRBV29-1; D: NA; size: NA; J: TRBJ1-5; DNA: TGCAGCGTTGTTTCAGAACAGTCACAGCCCCAGCATTTT; CDR3: CSVVSEQSQPQHF
V: TRBV15; D: NA; size: NA; J: TRBJ1-3; DNA: TGTGCCACTCAAAGAGCTTCTGGAAACACCATATATTTT; CDR3: CATQRASGNTIYF
V: TRBV5-1; D: NA; size: NA; J: TRBJ2-5; DNA: TGCGCCAGCAGCCCTTCACTAGGAGAGCAGACCCAGTACTTC; CDR3: CASSPSLGEQTQYF
V: TRBV6-4; D: NA; size: NA; J: TRBJ2-3; DNA: TGTGCCAGCAGTGACCCTTTAACCGGTACGCAGTATTTT; CDR3: CASSDPLTGTQYF
V: TRBV27; D: TRBD1; size: NA; J: TRBJ1-2; DNA: TGTGCCAGCAGTATCTCAGGGACAGGGTTGGGCTACACCTTC; CDR3: CASSISGTGLGYTF
V: TRBV7-9; D: NA; size: NA; J: TRBJ2-2; DNA: TGTGCCAGCAGCGGGGACTCCCCGGACGGGGAGCTGTTTTTT; CDR3: CASSGDSPDGELFF
V: TRBV6-1; D: NA; size: NA; J: TRBJ2-3; DNA: TGTGCCAGCAGTGATGGCACAGATACGCAGTATTTT; CDR3: CASSDGTDTQYF
V: TRBV5-1; D: TRBD2; size: NA; J: TRBJ2-5; DNA: TGCGCCAGCAGCTCCGGACTAGCGGCCGAGACCCAGTACTTC; CDR3: CASSSGLAAETQYF
V: TRBV2; D: NA; size: NA; J: TRBJ2-3; DNA: TGTGCCAGCAGTGGGGGCACAGATACGCAGTATTTT; CDR3: CASSGGTDTQYF
V: TRBV5-6; D: NA; size: few; J: TRBJ1-1; DNA: TGTGCCAGCAGCTTTACCGGGGTTGGCACTGAAGCTTTCTTT; CDR3: CASSFTGVGTEAFF
V: TRBV28; D: NA; size: NA; J: TRBJ1-1; DNA: TGTGCCAGCAGTTTCCTAAGGGACACTGAAGCTTTCTTT; CDR3: CASSFLRDTEAFF
V: TRBV28; D: NA; size: NA; J: TRBJ1-5; DNA: TGTGCCAGCAGTTTTACACAATATAGCAATCAGCCCCAGCATTTT; CDR3: CASSFTQYSNQPQHF
V: TRBV18; D: TRBD2; size: NA; J: TRBJ2-1; DNA: TGTGCCAGCTCACCTGATACTAGCGGGGGAAATGAGCAGTTCTTC; CDR3: CASSPDTSGGNEQFF
V: TRBV18; D: TRBD1; size: NA; J: TRBJ1-1; DNA: TGTGCCAGCTCACCCGTGGACAGGGTTGGCACTGAAGCTTTCTTT; CDR3: CASSPVDRVGTEAFF
V: TRBV4-1; D: TRBD2; size: NA; J: TRBJ2-3; DNA: TGCGCCAGCAGCCAAGTTAGCGGGGGGGACCGAGATACGCAGTATTTT; CDR3: CASSQVSGGDRDTQYF
V: TRBV10-1; D: NA; size: NA; J: TRBJ1-4; DNA: TGCGCCACCGCGGACGGAGAAAAACTGTTTTTT; CDR3: CATADGEKLFF
V: TRBV28; D: NA; size: NA; J: TRBJ1-4; DNA: TGTGCCAGCAGTTCTGGACAGTCCGCTAATGAAAAACTGTTTTTT; CDR3: CASSSGQSANEKLFF
V: TRBV28; D: NA; size: NA; J: TRBJ1-5; DNA: TGTGCCAGCAGGGTAAACCGGGGGGCGACTAGCAATCAGCCCCAGCATTTT; CDR3: CASRVNRGATSNQPQHF
V: TRBV15; D: NA; size: few; J: TRBJ1-6; DNA: TGTGCCACCAGCAGAGTAGCAGGGGCGTATTCTAATTCACCCCTCCACTTT; CDR3: CATSRVAGAYSNSPLHF
V: TRBV19; D: NA; size: NA; J: TRBJ2-1; DNA: TGTGCCAGTAGTATAGGGGGGACGCGCCCCTACAATGAGCAGTTCTTC; CDR3: CASSIGGTRPYNEQFF
V: TRBV28; D: NA; size: NA; J: TRBJ1-6; DNA: TGTGCCAGCAGTTCCGGACAACAGTATAATTCACCCCTCCACTTT; CDR3: CASSSGQQYNSPLHF
V: TRBV5-6; D: NA; size: NA; J: TRBJ1-1; DNA: TGTGCCAGCAGCTTTAATCAGAACACTGAAGCTTTCTTT; CDR3: CASSFNQNTEAFF
V: TRBV5-4; D: NA; size: few; J: TRBJ2-7; DNA: TGTGCCAGCAGCTTGTCTTATGACGAGCAGTACTTC; CDR3: CASSLSYDEQYF
V: TRBV2; D: TRBD2; size: NA; J: TRBJ2-3; DNA: TGTGCCAGCAGTGTACTCGGACTAGCAGATACGCAGTATTTT; CDR3: CASSVLGLADTQYF
V: TRBV6-5; D: NA; size: NA; J: TRBJ1-1; DNA: TGTGCCAGCAGTCTCAACCTGAACACTGAAGCTTTCTTT; CDR3: CASSLNLNTEAFF
V: TRBV10-3; D: TRBD1; size: NA; J: TRBJ1-2; DNA: TGTGCCATCAGCACCGGGACAGGGAAAGATCCTAACTATGGCTACACCTTC; CDR3: CAISTGTGKDPNYGYTF
V: TRBV6-5; D: NA; size: NA; J: TRBJ2-2; DNA: TGTGCCAGCAGTTACTCAATACAAGCTCACGGGGAGCTGTTTTTT; CDR3: CASSYSIQAHGELFF
V: TRBV5-6; D: TRBD2; size: NA; J: TRBJ2-5; DNA: TGTGCCAGCAGCTGGGGGACTAGCGGGATCCAAGAGACCCAGTACTTC; CDR3: CASSWGTSGIQETQYF
V: TRBV28; D: NA; size: once; J: TRBJ1-1; DNA: TGTGCCAGCACCACCCCCACAGGGAACACTGAAGCTTTCTTT; CDR3: CASTTPTGNTEAFF